The entry below describes one TCR beta chain. Its antigen is unknown. This sample stems from a study of neurological immune-mediated disorders. The time point was: longitudinal time-point 3. Overall study results and limits: None of the CDR3 amino acid sequences of expanded clones recurred across subjects, suggesting private repertoires in all groups. Multiple sclerosis, the disease with the least TCR clonal expansion, fell below healthy controls, whereas HTLV-1-associated myelopathy showed the most.

The method for making cDNA was 5'RACE, and it used 10-nucleotide random UMIs. Over 200 million TCR-beta sequences (from 15-18 subjects) were yielded by each sequencing run. In TCRdb, the 5' RACE reads were re-called with MiXCR into one record per CDR3 protein. The table records roughly 50,000 distinct CDR3 sequences, roughly 12% of them present only once. The CDR3 is 15 amino acids. The trim removed 6 bases at V and 11 bases at J, leaving 17 bases unmatched. Sequenced input: PBMCs. This TCR derives from a male donor with HTLV-1-associated myelopathy (HAM/TSP). This sequence joins TRBV12-3 or TRBV12-4 and TRBJ1-1, with 8 bases lining up with TRBD1. CDR3 in DNA: TGTGCCAGCAGCCGGACCGGGACAGGACCTAGGCGGGCTTTCTTT. It is translated as CASSRTGTGPRRAFF.